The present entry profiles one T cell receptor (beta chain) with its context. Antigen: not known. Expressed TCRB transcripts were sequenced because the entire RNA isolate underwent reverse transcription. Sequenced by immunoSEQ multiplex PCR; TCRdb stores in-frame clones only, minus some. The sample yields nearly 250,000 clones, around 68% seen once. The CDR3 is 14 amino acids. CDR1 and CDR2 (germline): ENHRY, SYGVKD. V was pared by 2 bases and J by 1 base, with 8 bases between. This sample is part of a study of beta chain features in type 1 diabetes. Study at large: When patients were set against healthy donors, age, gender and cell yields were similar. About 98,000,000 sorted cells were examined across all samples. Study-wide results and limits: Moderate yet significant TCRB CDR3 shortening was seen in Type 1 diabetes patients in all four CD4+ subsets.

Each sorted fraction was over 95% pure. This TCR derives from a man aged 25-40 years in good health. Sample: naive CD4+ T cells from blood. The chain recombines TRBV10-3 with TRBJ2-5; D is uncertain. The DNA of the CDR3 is TGTGCCATCAGTGAGACGGGCAGCCAAGAGACCCAGTACTTC. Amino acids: CAISETGSQETQYF.